These 19 T cell receptor beta chains originate from one sample sequenced in a study of cytomegalovirus exposure and HLA in healthy donors. Only in-frame clones appear in the TCRdb table, and some are missing; sequencing was by immunoSEQ multiplex PCR. The sample contains a few hundred thousand clones, just over 85% of which appear only once. Sequenced material: PBMCs. These receptors all stem from a woman aged 18 to 35 in good health and CMV-seronegative.

The chain uses TRBV6-6 and TRBJ2-5; tentatively, D is TRBD1 (6 bases). The CDR3 extends over 14 amino acids. CDR1 MNHNY and CDR2 SVGAGI come from the germline V gene (reference sequence). Trimming cost V 5 bases and J 3 bases, with 13 bases left between them. This CDR3 reads CASSNWTAKETQYF. CDR3 DNA: TGTGCCAGCAGTAACTGGACAGCTAAAGAGACCCAGTACTTC.

The chain carries TRBV27 and TRBJ2-1, with TRBD1 matching over 8 bases. The ends lost 6 bases at V and 1 base at J; junction bases unmatched: 8. The CDR3 has 16 amino acids. The germline CDR1 and CDR2 sequences are MNHEY and SMNVEV (reference sequence). The CDR3 protein is CASSSQGVESYNEQFF. DNA of the CDR3: TGTGCCAGCAGCTCACAGGGGGTAGAATCCTACAATGAGCAGTTCTTC.

The chain links TRBV28 to TRBJ2-6; 14 positions match TRBD2. With V trimmed by 6 bases and J by 0 bases, 13 bases remained unmatched. Germline V gives CDR1 MDHEN, CDR2 SYDVKM. This CDR3 has 21 amino acids. CDR3 DNA sequence: TGTGCCAGCAGCCCATGGGGACTAGCGGGAGTCGGAGTCTCTGGGGCCAACGTCCTGACTTTC. This encodes CASSPWGLAGVGVSGANVLTF.

V and J are TRBV25-1 and TRBJ2-1; D possibly corresponds to TRBD2 (6 bases). V was trimmed by 8 bases and J by 3 bases, leaving 20 bases between them. The CDR3 spans 16 residues. Germline-derived CDR1 and CDR2 are MGHDK and SYGVNS. The CDR3 DNA sequence: TGTGCCAGCCCCGAGAAGTTGTGCGGGAACTACAATGAGCAGTTCTTC. This gives the protein CASPEKLCGNYNEQFF.

V usage is TRBV9 and J usage is TRBJ1-5; tentatively, D is TRBD1 (5 bases). Germline CDR1 is SGDLS and CDR2 is YYNGEE. Trimming cost V 3 bases and J 5 bases, with 12 bases left between them. There are 14 residues in the CDR3. CDR3: CASSATGDDQPQHF. The CDR3 DNA follows: TGTGCCAGCAGCGCCACGGGGGATGATCAGCCCCAGCATTTT. The variable domain in full, with the rest retrieved from reference TRBV9 and TRBJ1-5, is DSGVTQTPKHLITATGQRVTLRCSPRSGDLSVYWYQQSLDQGLQFLIQYYNGEERAKGNILERFSAQQFPDLHSELNLSSLELGDSALYFCASSATGDDQPQHFGDGTRLSIL.

V is TRBV23-1 and J is TRBJ2-1; 12 bases map to TRBD2. TRBV23-1 is an open reading frame, and its role is uncertain. This CDR3 has 16 amino acids. Trimming took 4 bases from V and 7 from J; bases not matched to a gene: 8. The CDR3 is CASSLPRTSGDNEQFF. CDR3 coding DNA: TGCGCCAGCAGTCTCCCGAGGACTAGCGGGGATAATGAGCAGTTCTTC.

The genes are TRBV5-1 and TRBJ2-2, with 8 bases lining up with TRBD2. The CDR3 covers 15 residues. Germline V lookup: CDR1 SGHRS, CDR2 YFSETQ. J gave up 5 bases and V 2 bases, and 5 bases lay outside the gene matches. CDR3 protein: CASSLQRGITGELFF. DNA for the CDR3: TGCGCCAGCAGCTTACAGCGGGGGATAACCGGGGAGCTGTTTTTT.

This rearrangement joins TRBV27 to TRBJ2-5; D might be TRBD2 (6 bases). CDR1 and CDR2 (germline): MNHEY, SMNVEV (reference sequence). The CDR3 is 13 residues long. V lost 6 bases and J 2 bases, leaving 10 bases between the germline ends. The CDR3 DNA sequence: TGTGCCAGCAGGGGGACTGGTCAAGAGACCCAGTACTTC. Protein sequence: CASRGTGQETQYF.

The chain joins TRBV29-1 to TRBJ1-1; 7 nucleotides match TRBD1. CDR3 length: 13 amino acids. Germline lookup yields CDR1 SQVTM and CDR2 ANQGSEA. J gave up 10 bases and V 6 bases, and 14 bases lay outside the gene matches. CDR3 in DNA: TGCAGCGTCCCTAGGACAGGTCCTGACAGAGCTTTCTTT. Translating gives CSVPRTGPDRAFF.

The DNA for the CDR3 is TGCGCCAGCAGCCCAGCGGGACTAGCGGGAGTACACGAGCAGTACTTC. Encoded protein: CASSPAGLAGVHEQYF. V and J are TRBV5-1 and TRBJ2-7, with 14 bases matching TRBD2. V trimming: 4 bases; J trimming: 5 bases; junction bases outside the gene matches: 8. The CDR3 consists of 16 residues. Per germline, CDR1 SGHRS and CDR2 YFSETQ. The complete variable domain, with remaining parts taken from reference TRBV5-1 and TRBJ2-7, reads KAGVTQTPRYLIKTRGQQVTLSCSPISGHRSVSWYQQTPGQGLQFLFEYFSETQRNKGNFPGRFSGRQFSNSRSEMNVSTLELGDSALYLCASSPAGLAGVHEQYFGPGTRLTVT.

The chain joins TRBV23-1 to TRBJ2-7; the match to TRBD1 covers 11 bases. TRBV23-1 is marked as an open reading frame, function uncertain. Trimming removed 0 bases from V and 6 bases from J; junction bases left unmatched: 7. The CDR3 totals 16 residues. As DNA, the CDR3 is TGCGCCAGCAGTCAATCGGTGGACAGGGGGCGCCTCGAGCAGTACTTC. Translated: CASSQSVDRGRLEQYF.

Here the CDR3 DNA reads TGCGCCAGCAGCCAAGATGACAGGGGCGTGAACACTGAAGCTTTCTTT. Protein sequence: CASSQDDRGVNTEAFF. The chain is built from TRBV4-1 and TRBJ1-1, with 8 bases lining up with TRBD1. Germline values: CDR1 MGHRA, CDR2 YSYEKL. V lost 0 bases, J lost 0 bases, and 3 bases stayed unmatched. There are 16 residues in the CDR3.

This chain links TRBV29-1 with TRBJ2-1; 7 bases agree with TRBD2. Unmatched junction bases numbered 5, after V lost 4 bases and J lost 8 bases. The germline V gene encodes CDR1 SQVTM and CDR2 ANQGSEA. The CDR3 loop spans 12 amino acids. The CDR3 sequence: CSVAAGVHEQFF. Here the CDR3 DNA reads TGCAGCGTTGCCGCGGGGGTTCATGAGCAGTTCTTC.

The chain carries TRBV5-4 and TRBJ2-2; D perhaps matches TRBD1 (5 bases). The V gene's germline CDR1 is SGHNT and CDR2 YYREEE (reference sequence). The CDR3 loop spans 16 amino acids. V lost 0 bases and J 4 bases, leaving 13 bases between the germline ends. In DNA, the CDR3 is TGTGCCAGCAGCTTGGGGCCAGGGTGGGGCACCGGGGAGCTGTTTTTT. Amino acids: CASSLGPGWGTGELFF. Full variable domain (rest looked up from reference TRBV5-4 and TRBJ2-2): ETGVTQSPTHLIKTRGQQVTLRCSSQSGHNTVSWYQQALGQGPQFIFQYYREEENGRGNFPPRFSGLQFPNYSSELNVNALELDDSALYLCASSLGPGWGTGELFFGEGSRLTVL.

The V gene is TRBV18, the J gene TRBJ2-7, with 16 bases aligning to TRBD2. Germline-derived CDR1 and CDR2 are KGHSH and LQKENI. The CDR3 runs 16 residues. The junction had 6 bases not matched to a gene; V was cut back by 6 bases and J by 4 bases. This CDR3 is CASSSGTSGREYEQYF. The CDR3 DNA follows: TGTGCCAGCTCGTCCGGGACTAGCGGGAGGGAATACGAGCAGTACTTC.

This clone occurred once. This chain links TRBV6-5 with TRBJ2-7; maybe TRBD1 (5 bases). This CDR3 has 15 amino acids. CDR1 MNHEY and CDR2 SVGAGI come from the germline V gene. V shed 6 bases and J shed 4 bases, with 19 bases lying between them. For the CDR3, the DNA is TGTGCCAGCAGCGATCAGGACCCAAGGGGATACGAGCAGTACTTC. Encoded protein: CASSDQDPRGYEQYF.

The V gene is TRBV28, the J gene TRBJ2-7, with 9 bases lining up with TRBD2. The CDR3 is 15 amino acids. CDR1 and CDR2 from the germline V gene are MDHEN and SYDVKM. The ends lost 5 bases at V and 0 bases at J; junction bases unmatched: 5. CDR3 region: CASSLAGLDSYEQYF. CDR3 coding DNA: TGTGCCAGCAGTCTAGCGGGGCTCGACTCCTACGAGCAGTACTTC.

The rearrangement joins TRBV9 to TRBJ1-2; the match to TRBD1 covers 7 bases. This CDR3 has 15 residues. The ends lost 2 bases at V and 3 bases at J; junction bases unmatched: 7. CDR1 is SGDLS, CDR2 YYNGEE, per germline. CDR3: CASSVLWDSDYGYTF. The CDR3 coding sequence is TGTGCCAGCAGCGTTCTCTGGGACAGCGACTATGGCTACACCTTC.

The rearrangement uses TRBV11-2 and TRBJ2-1, with TRBD1 as a possible D gene (6 bases). V lost 2 bases to trimming and J lost 4 bases, with 18 bases between them. CDR3 length: 17 amino acids. Germline assignment: CDR1 SGHAT and CDR2 FQNNGV. The CDR3 nucleotides read TGTGCCAGCAGCTTATCGGTGGGGGCCGGTAGGTACAATGAGCAGTTCTTC. Its protein product is CASSLSVGAGRYNEQFF.